Presented here are 27 T cell receptor beta chains from one specimen sequenced in a study of siplizumab effects on memory and regulatory T cells. Profiling relied on immunoSEQ multiplex PCR, and the TCRdb table lists in-frame clones only, not all of them. This table holds over 85,000 clones, more than 85% found once. Source material: CD8+ T cells sorted from blood. All receptors derive from a human donor in good health.

The genes are TRBV5-1 and TRBJ2-7, with 8 nucleotides matching TRBD2. The CDR3 length is 15 residues. CDR1 is SGHRS, CDR2 YFSETQ, per germline. Losses at the gene ends were 0 bases for V and 6 bases for J; bases not matched to a gene: 8. The CDR3 sequence: CASSLGPGGPGEQYF. CDR3 sequence (DNA): TGCGCCAGCAGCTTGGGTCCGGGAGGGCCCGGCGAGCAGTACTTC.

The rearrangement links TRBV5-6 to TRBJ2-5; the D gene is possibly TRBD1 (5 bases). V lost 1 base and J lost 0, with 7 bases in between. The CDR3 spans 14 residues. The germline V gene encodes CDR1 SGHDT and CDR2 YYEEEE. CDR3 sequence (DNA): TGTGCCAGCAGCTTGTCAGGGAACCAAGAGACCCAGTACTTC. Its protein is CASSLSGNQETQYF. The full variable domain, with the rest looked up from reference TRBV5-6 and TRBJ2-5, is DAGVTQSPTHLIKTRGQQVTLRCSPKSGHDTVSWYQQALGQGPQFIFQYYEEEERQRGNFPDRFSGHQFPNYSSELNVNALLLGDSALYLCASSLSGNQETQYFGPGTRLLVL.

The chain has TRBV14 and TRBJ2-7; D might be TRBD1 (5 bases). V was pared by 0 bases and J by 2 bases, with 8 bases between. From germline, CDR1 is SGHDN and CDR2 FVKESK. CDR3 length equals 14 residues. In nucleotides, the CDR3 is TGTGCCAGCAGCCAAGATCTGACAGCCTACGAGCAGTACTTC. Amino acids: CASSQDLTAYEQYF.

CDR3 DNA sequence: TGTGCCAGCAGCTCCTCGGACAGGGTTTCTGGAAACACCATATATTTT. Translating gives CASSSSDRVSGNTIYF. The chain combines TRBV7-2 with TRBJ1-3; 8 bases are shared with TRBD1. CDR1 is SGHTA and CDR2 is FQGNSA in the germline V gene. This CDR3 has 16 amino acids. V trimming: 4 bases; J trimming: 1 base; junction bases outside the gene matches: 6.

J is TRBJ1-6 and V is TRBV13; no definite D call. Per the germline V gene, CDR1 is PRHDT and CDR2 is FYEKMQ (reference sequence). This CDR3 has 12 amino acids. V lost 2 bases and J lost 10, with 6 bases in between. The CDR3 DNA reads TGTGCCAGCAGCTTACGGGTCTCACCCCTCCACTTT. The encoded protein is CASSLRVSPLHF.

The V call is TRBV27, the J call TRBJ2-7, with 7 positions matching TRBD2. V shed 0 bases and J 7 bases; nucleotides not matched to a gene: 9. From germline, CDR1 is MNHEY and CDR2 SMNVEV (reference sequence). The CDR3 runs to 15 residues. The CDR3 protein is CASSLSASGILEQYF. The DNA for the CDR3 is TGTGCCAGCAGTTTATCCGCTAGCGGAATACTGGAGCAGTACTTC.

This clone has a handful of counts. One junction end does not reproduce the germline sequence, and a read error may be involved. V and J are TRBV5-1 and TRBJ1-2, with D possibly matching TRBD1 (6 bases). The length of the CDR3 is 13 residues. Germline CDR1 is SGHRS and CDR2 is YFSETQ. The DNA of the CDR3 is TGCGCCAGCAGCCTTTACAGGGACTACGGCTACACCTTC. Translation gives CASSLYRDYGYTF.

The gene calls are TRBV5-1 and TRBJ2-7; tentative D call: TRBD1 (5 bases). The ends were cut back, 8 bases at V and 1 base at J, with 7 bases in the middle. Germline CDR1 is SGHRS and CDR2 is YFSETQ. The CDR3 spans 11 residues. DNA for the CDR3: TGCGCCAGTACAGGATCCTACGAGCAGTACTTC. It specifies CASTGSYEQYF.

The rearrangement uses TRBV5-1 and TRBJ2-7, with a tentative D call TRBD1 (6 bases). The germline V gene has CDR1 SGHRS and CDR2 YFSETQ. V lost 4 bases and J 7 bases, leaving 9 bases between the germline ends. The CDR3 extends over 11 amino acids. The CDR3 protein is CASSVRGEQYF. DNA for the CDR3: TGCGCCAGCAGCGTCAGGGGTGAGCAGTACTTC.

The V gene is TRBV13, the J gene TRBJ1-5; 7 bases fit TRBD1. This CDR3 has 14 amino acids. V was pared by 5 bases and J by 9 bases, with 10 bases of the junction left unmatched. Germline-derived CDR1 and CDR2 are PRHDT and FYEKMQ (reference sequence). DNA for the CDR3: TGTGCCAGCAGCCCCGGACAGGTCCTAGCGCCCCAGCATTTT. It codes for CASSPGQVLAPQHF.

The CDR3, as DNA: TGTGCCAGCAGTCACAAGGGGGACACTGAAGCTTTCTTT. It yields the protein CASSHKGDTEAFF. The V and J genes are TRBV6-5 and TRBJ1-1; D perhaps matches TRBD1 (6 bases). The CDR3 covers 13 residues. CDR1 is MNHEY and CDR2 is SVGAGI in the germline V gene. With 5 bases removed from V and 3 bases from J, the gap between germline ends came to 10 bases.

Remarks on this clone: Other DNA sequences from this sample encode an identical CDR3 as well. The genes are TRBV5-6 and TRBJ2-7; D is unresolved. Germline assignment: CDR1 SGHDT and CDR2 YYEEEE. The germline V and J ends were trimmed by 2 bases and 5 bases, with 5 bases remaining between them. The CDR3 consists of 11 residues. The CDR3 here is CASSLGNEQYF. As DNA, the CDR3 is TGTGCCAGCAGCTTAGGAAACGAGCAGTACTTC.

The chain joins TRBV4-1 to TRBJ1-5; 9 positions match TRBD1. The germline V gene encodes CDR1 MGHRA and CDR2 YSYEKL. J was trimmed by 7 bases and V by 0 bases; bases with no gene match: 4. This CDR3 spans 15 amino acids. The CDR3 region has the DNA TGCGCCAGCAGCCAAGATCGGGACAGGGACCAGCCCCAGCATTTT. It translates to CASSQDRDRDQPQHF.

The chain couples TRBV27 to TRBJ2-7; 11 nucleotides align to TRBD1. The CDR3 runs 15 residues. V shed 6 bases, J shed 2 bases, and the junction held 6 bases outside the gene matches. CDR1 MNHEY and CDR2 SMNVEV come from the germline V gene (reference sequence). The CDR3 DNA reads as TGTGCCAGCAGCTCCGGGACAGGGGGACCCTACGAGCAGTACTTC. Encoded protein: CASSSGTGGPYEQYF.

The chain combines TRBV30 with TRBJ1-5, with D possibly TRBD1 on 6 matching bases. CDR1 and CDR2 (germline): GTSNPN, SVGIG (reference sequence). CDR3 length: 14 amino acids. V gave up 3 bases and J gave up 6 bases, with 15 bases separating them. CDR3 loop: CAWSVTGWTQPQHF. CDR3 bases: TGTGCCTGGAGCGTTACAGGGTGGACTCAGCCCCAGCATTTT.

This clone was found once. The genes are TRBV11-3 and TRBJ2-5; 7 nucleotides line up with TRBD2. The end of the DNA fits TRBJ2-7 better, so the J call may be wrong. The germline gives CDR1 SGHNT, CDR2 YENEEA. The CDR3 length is 16 residues. CDR3 region: CASSLEAGARSYEQYF. The DNA of the CDR3 is TGTGCCAGCAGCCTCGAGGCGGGAGCCCGCTCCTACGAGCAGTACTTC.

The chain links TRBV11-2 to TRBJ2-5, with 7 bases identical to TRBD2. V was pared by 0 bases and J by 1 base, with 5 bases of the junction left unmatched. Per the germline V gene, CDR1 is SGHAT and CDR2 is FQNNGV. The CDR3 sequence is 16 residues long. The CDR3 DNA is TGTGCCAGCAGCTTAGAACTAGCGAGTTCCCAAGAGACCCAGTACTTC. Residues: CASSLELASSQETQYF.

The V gene is TRBV6-5, the J gene TRBJ1-2, with unresolved D. The CDR3 has 14 residues. Germline CDR1 is MNHEY and CDR2 is SVGAGI. Trimming left V 0 bases short and J 7 bases short, with 12 bases between. Here the CDR3 reads CASSYSTGWGGYTF. CDR3 DNA: TGTGCCAGCAGTTACTCAACCGGGTGGGGTGGCTACACCTTC.

The V call is TRBV6-1, the J call TRBJ1-1; D call uncertain. The CDR3 consists of 12 residues. Per the germline V gene, CDR1 is MNHNS and CDR2 is SASEGT. The ends were cut back, 6 bases at V and 3 bases at J, with 8 bases in the middle. In DNA form, the CDR3 reads TGTGCCAGCAGCTACGCCTACACTGAAGCTTTCTTT. Translation: CASSYAYTEAFF.

V gene TRBV21-1 combines with J gene TRBJ2-7; the tabulated D call, TRBD1, remains unverified against the DNA. TRBV21-1 is a pseudogene locus. This CDR3 is built from 16 residues. Here the CDR3 DNA reads TGTGCCAGCAGCAAATCGAGGGGGCGGATTTCTTACGAGCAGTACTTC. Translating it yields CASSKSRGRISYEQYF.

In this sample, this clone turned up once. The chain joins TRBV11-2 to TRBJ1-2; D uncertain. CDR1 and CDR2 from the germline V gene are SGHAT and FQNNGV. This CDR3 spans 14 amino acids. Deletions cut 1 base from V and 1 base from J, with 7 bases between. The CDR3 protein is CASSLATGNYGYTF. CDR3 DNA sequence: TGTGCCAGCAGCTTAGCAACGGGTAACTATGGCTACACCTTC.

V is TRBV6-6 and J is TRBJ2-7; either TRBD1 or TRBD2 may supply D (6 bases each). The CDR3 sequence is 13 residues long. In germline, CDR1 is MNHNY, CDR2 SVGAGI (reference sequence). The V and J ends lost 9 bases and 4 bases respectively, with 16 bases between them. CDR3 protein: CASSGPGAYEQYF. The CDR3, as DNA: TGTGCCAGTTCCGGACCGGGGGCTTACGAGCAGTACTTC.

The chain combines TRBV28 with TRBJ2-5; 10 bases are a match to TRBD2. The length of the CDR3 is 19 residues. Germline loops: CDR1 MDHEN, CDR2 SYDVKM. V shed 4 bases, J shed 2 bases, and the junction held 16 bases outside the gene matches. CDR3 nucleotides: TGTGCCAGCAGTTACCCCTCTAGGAGCGGGAGGGCGGGGCAAGAGACCCAGTACTTC. This encodes CASSYPSRSGRAGQETQYF. Full variable domain (rest looked up from reference TRBV28 and TRBJ2-5): DVKVTQSSRYLVKRTGEKVFLECVQDMDHENMFWYRQDPGLGLRLIYFSYDVKMKEKGDIPEGYSVSREKKERFSLILESASTNQTSMYLCASSYPSRSGRAGQETQYFGPGTRLLVL.

A note on this clone: Other DNA sequences in the sample encode the same CDR3. The chain joins TRBV19 to TRBJ2-1; no reliable D call. V lost 3 bases and J 0 bases, leaving 9 bases between the germline ends. The CDR3 is 15 residues long. Germline-derived CDR1 and CDR2 are LNHDA and SQIVND (reference sequence). The CDR3: CASSIAGNSYNEQFF. The CDR3, as DNA: TGTGCCAGTAGTATCGCAGGTAACTCCTACAATGAGCAGTTCTTC.

The table lists this clone with a few counts. CDR3 region: CASSPTGNTYNEQFF. The CDR3 bases are TGTGCCAGCAGCCCAACAGGAAATACCTACAATGAGCAGTTCTTC. The rearrangement links TRBV7-6 to TRBJ2-1, with D possibly TRBD1 on 5 matching bases. V was clipped by 5 bases and J by 2 bases, with 13 bases between them. Germline CDR1 is SGHVS and CDR2 is FNYEAQ. This CDR3 is built from 15 residues.

This chain joins TRBV6-5 and TRBJ2-2; a possible D gene is TRBD1 (6 bases). The germline V gene encodes CDR1 MNHEY and CDR2 SVGAGI. The V end lost 2 bases, the J end lost 6 bases, and 16 bases lay between the germline ends. The CDR3 length is 16 residues. The CDR3 is CASSYTLLGAAGELFF. Written as DNA, the CDR3 is TGTGCCAGCAGTTACACACTTTTGGGGGCGGCCGGGGAGCTGTTTTTT.

The rearrangement uses TRBV4-3 and TRBJ2-1; D unresolved. The CDR3 length is 14 residues. The germline V gene encodes CDR1 LGHNA and CDR2 YSLEER. The V gene lost 0 bases and the J gene lost 6 bases, with 9 bases spanning the gap. DNA for the CDR3: TGCGCCAGCAGCCAAGATCGGGTATCCAATGAGCAGTTCTTC. Its translation: CASSQDRVSNEQFF.